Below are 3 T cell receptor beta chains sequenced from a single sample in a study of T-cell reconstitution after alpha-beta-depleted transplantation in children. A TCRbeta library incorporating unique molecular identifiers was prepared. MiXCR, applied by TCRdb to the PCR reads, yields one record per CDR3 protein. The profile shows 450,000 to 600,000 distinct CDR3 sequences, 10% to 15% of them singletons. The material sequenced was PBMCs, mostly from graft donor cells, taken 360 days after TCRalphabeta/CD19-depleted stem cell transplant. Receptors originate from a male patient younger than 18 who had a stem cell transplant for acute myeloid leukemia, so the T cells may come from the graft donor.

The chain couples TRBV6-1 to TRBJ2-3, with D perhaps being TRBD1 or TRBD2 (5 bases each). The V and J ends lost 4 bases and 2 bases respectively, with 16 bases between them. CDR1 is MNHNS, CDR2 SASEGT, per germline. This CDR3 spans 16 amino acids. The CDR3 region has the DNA TGTGCCAGCAGTGGCCGGGACCTTCTACCCACAGATACGCAGTATTTT. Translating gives CASSGRDLLPTDTQYF.

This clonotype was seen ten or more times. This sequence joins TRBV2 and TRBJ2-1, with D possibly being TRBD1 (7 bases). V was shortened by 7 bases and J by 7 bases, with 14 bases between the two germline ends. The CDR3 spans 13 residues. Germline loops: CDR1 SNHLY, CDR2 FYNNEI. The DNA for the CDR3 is TGTGCCAGCAAGGAGGGGGCGCTGAATGAGCAGTTCTTC. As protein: CASKEGALNEQFF.

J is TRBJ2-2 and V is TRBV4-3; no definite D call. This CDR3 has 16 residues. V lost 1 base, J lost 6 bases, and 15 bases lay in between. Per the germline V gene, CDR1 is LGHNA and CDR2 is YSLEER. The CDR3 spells CASSQARRAGSGELFF. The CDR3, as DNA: TGCGCCAGCAGCCAAGCCCGACGGGCCGGGTCCGGGGAGCTGTTTTTT.